These 2 T cell receptor beta chains share one sample of origin, sequenced in a study of blood T cell repertoires in COVID-19. Sequenced by immunoSEQ multiplex PCR; TCRdb stores in-frame clones only, minus some. In the table there are nearly 50,000 clones, 85% to 90% of which are singletons. Sequences were obtained from peripheral blood. These TCRs come from a woman aged 55-75 years with acute or convalescent COVID-19.

J is TRBJ1-5 and V is TRBV7-2, with 7 bases aligning to TRBD1. Germline CDR1 is SGHTA and CDR2 is FQGNSA. This CDR3 has 16 amino acids. The V gene end was trimmed by 4 bases and the J gene end by 0 bases; junction bases not matched to a gene: 6. The CDR3 is CASSWDSASSNQPQHF. The CDR3 DNA sequence: TGTGCCAGCAGCTGGGACAGCGCGTCTAGCAATCAGCCCCAGCATTTT.

V usage is TRBV5-8 and J usage is TRBJ1-1; the D gene is possibly TRBD1 (6 bases). Germline V gives CDR1 SGHTS, CDR2 YDEGEE. V was shortened by 3 bases and J by 1 base, with 13 bases between the two germline ends. This CDR3 comprises 15 residues. CDR3 bases: TGTGCCAGCAGCTCCGGACAGAGCTGGAACACTGAAGCTTTCTTT. Translated, it gives CASSSGQSWNTEAFF. The entire variable domain, with the rest obtained from reference TRBV5-8 and TRBJ1-1, is as follows: EAGVTQSPTHLIKTRGQQATLRCSPISGHTSVYWYQQALGLGLQFLLWYDEGEERNRGNFPPRFSGRQFPNYSSELNVNALELEDSALYLCASSSGQSWNTEAFFGQGTRLTVV.